One and the same sample provided the 5 T cell receptor beta chains below, sequenced in a study of spatial heterogeneity in lung cancer. Via MiXCR, TCRdb re-called the 5' RACE reads, giving one row per CDR3 protein. Of about 56,000 distinct CDR3 sequences detected, 7.5% to 8.5% appear once; the ten largest clones hold about 15%. Described time point: sample taken at primary tumor resection. Sequencing of whole RNA from tumor, nontumor lung or frozen PBMC involved no sorting. The sequenced sample was PBMCs, obtained at surgery. These receptors all stem from a female donor with early-stage non-small cell lung cancer.

This clonotype was seen a few times. The J gene is TRBJ2-7, the V gene TRBV12-5; D is tentatively TRBD1 or TRBD2 (5 bases each). V dropped 0 bases and J dropped 3 bases, with 12 bases sitting between them. The germline V gene has CDR1 LGHNT and CDR2 FRNRAP. This CDR3 contains 15 residues. CDR3 protein: CASGLVRGEIYEQYF. The CDR3 region has the DNA TGTGCTAGTGGTTTGGTACGAGGGGAGATCTACGAGCAGTACTTC.

The chain employs TRBV5-5 and TRBJ2-5, with D perhaps matching TRBD1 or TRBD2 (5 bases each). The CDR3 sequence is 15 residues long. Trimming took off 0 bases at V and 3 bases at J, with 12 bases between the two ends. Germline V gene sequence: CDR1 SGHKS, CDR2 YYEKEE (reference sequence). DNA for the CDR3: TGTGCCAGCAGCTTGGCCCCAGGGACGAAAGAGACCCAGTACTTC. This gives the protein CASSLAPGTKETQYF.

This chain connects TRBV5-6 to TRBJ1-6; D is uncertain. V lost 4 bases and J lost 8, with 7 bases in between. Germline lookup yields CDR1 SGHDT and CDR2 YYEEEE. The CDR3 spans 12 residues. The CDR3 DNA follows: TGTGCCAGCAGCCTATCTCATTCACCCCTCCACTTT. Its translation is CASSLSHSPLHF.

This clonotype has only a few counts. The gene calls are TRBV15 and TRBJ2-7, with 11 positions matching TRBD2. J was trimmed by 2 bases and V by 4 bases; bases with no gene match: 7. CDR1 and CDR2 from the germline V gene are LNHNV and YYDKDF (reference sequence). The CDR3 runs 16 residues. CDR3 nucleotides: TGTGCCACCAGCAAATCTCTAGCGGGGGGAACCTACGAGCAGTACGTC. This codes for CATSKSLAGGTYEQYV.

This clonotype was seen more than once but under ten times. The rearrangement joins TRBV7-6 to TRBJ2-6; D remains ambiguous. Trimming left V 3 bases short and J 0 bases short, with 9 bases between. Germline CDR1 reads SGHVS; CDR2 reads FNYEAQ. This CDR3 has 16 residues. The CDR3 DNA is TGTGCCAGCAGCTTGTCGCCGAGCTCTGGGGCCAACGTCCTGACTTTC. Amino acid sequence: CASSLSPSSGANVLTF.